The 2 T cell receptor beta chains below all came from one sample that was sequenced in a study of tumor-infiltrating lymphocytes in primary liver carcinoma. From around 18-30 mg of unsorted bulk tissue, DNA and RNA were co-extracted together. Priming with a constant-region primer yielded TCR beta cDNA from around 0.45 ug total RNA. TCR beta libraries came from three nested multiplex PCR rounds using slightly modified ARM-PCR. A C-beta reverse primer and TRBV1-TRBV30 forward primers served in each of the first two PCR rounds, at around 10 cycles apiece. Each CDR3 protein is one row after TCRdb ran MiXCR on the multiplex PCR reads. The data contain about 99,000 distinct CDR3 sequences, over 55% of them singletons. Material for sequencing was liver tumor tissue from sampling region 5. The subset denotes: tumor region T5, tumor centre. The receptors here all came from a woman aged 60-75 years with primary liver carcinoma and hepatitis B virus infection.

The sample holds many counts of this clonotype. This sequence joins TRBV10-3 and TRBJ2-7; 8 bases map to TRBD1. With 4 bases clipped from V and 5 bases from J, the junction kept 16 bases outside the gene matches. CDR3 length: 17 residues. In germline, CDR1 is ENHRY, CDR2 SYGVKD. The CDR3 is CAISARGGALTGDEQYF. In nucleotides, the CDR3 is TGTGCCATCAGTGCGCGAGGAGGGGCCTTGACAGGGGACGAGCAGTACTTC.

This clonotype came up many times. This chain joins TRBV28 and TRBJ2-7; D gene ambiguous. V lost 4 bases, J lost 3 bases, and 4 bases lay in between. This CDR3 is 11 amino acids long. The germline gives CDR1 MDHEN, CDR2 SYDVKM. CDR3 sequence reads: CASSSIYEQYF. The CDR3 DNA is TGTGCCAGCAGTTCGATCTACGAGCAGTACTTC.